This is a list of T cell receptor beta chains from one sample in a study of T cell responses to AZD1222 COVID-19 vaccine. TCRdb keeps only in-frame clones here, not all; method: immunoSEQ multiplex PCR. The table records fewer than 130,000 clones, nearly 90% of them present only once. The input for sequencing was peripheral blood, taken 28 days after the second AZD1222 dose. These receptor sequences come from an adult who received the AZD1222 COVID-19 vaccine. Each CDR3 is given with its conserved first and last residue. The order of the fields is J gene, D gene, V gene, clone size, CDR3 protein, CDR3 DNA. D genes are given only for firm matches. Clone size, where shown, is once, few, many, or a class for clones that have expanded.

TRBJ2-7	NA	TRBV20-1	NA	CSASDGGYEQYF	TGCAGTGCTAGTGATGGCGGCTACGAGCAGTACTTC
TRBJ2-1	NA	TRBV6-1	NA	CASRLAGISLEQFF	TGTGCCAGCAGATTGGCAGGGATTTCTCTTGAGCAGTTCTTC
TRBJ1-5	NA	TRBV2	NA	CASSPDSNQPQHF	TGTGCCAGCAGTCCGGACAGCAATCAGCCCCAGCATTTT
TRBJ2-7	TRBD2	TRBV19	NA	CASSVTTSGRAGQYF	TGTGCCAGTAGTGTAACGACTAGCGGGAGGGCCGGGCAGTACTTC
TRBJ2-1	NA	TRBV7-3	NA	CASSSNTALGPSHSEQFF	TGTGCCAGCAGCTCGAATACCGCCTTGGGCCCATCTCATAGTGAGCAGTTCTTC
TRBJ1-4	TRBD1	TRBV9	NA	CASSVGVATGDEKLFF	TGTGCCAGCAGCGTGGGGGTCGCGACAGGGGATGAAAAACTGTTTTTT
TRBJ1-3	NA	TRBV7-3	NA	CASSKNGLGDTIYF	TGTGCCAGCAGCAAGAACGGGCTGGGAGACACCATATATTTT
TRBJ1-2	NA	TRBV15	NA	CATSNWSGVHYGYTF	TGTGCCACCAGCAACTGGTCAGGGGTTCACTATGGCTACACCTTC
TRBJ1-2	TRBD1	TRBV5-4	NA	CASSYGTAYGYTF	TGTGCCAGCAGCTACGGGACAGCCTATGGCTACACCTTC
TRBJ2-2	NA	TRBV6-4	few	CASGNSEAGELFF	TGTGCCAGCGGTAATAGCGAGGCCGGGGAGCTGTTTTTT
TRBJ1-2	TRBD1	TRBV7-8	NA	CASSYDRVSYGYTF	TGTGCCAGCAGCTATGACAGGGTTTCTTATGGCTACACCTTC
TRBJ2-1	TRBD2	TRBV4-3	NA	CASSPTAGGPYNEQFF	TGCGCCAGCAGCCCCACAGCGGGGGGACCCTACAATGAGCAGTTCTTC
TRBJ2-2	NA	TRBV10-3	NA	CAIRTGTSGADGELFF	TGTGCCATCAGGACTGGGACTTCGGGGGCGGACGGGGAGCTGTTTTTT
TRBJ2-1	TRBD1	TRBV27	NA	CASSTQGAVNEQFF	TGTGCCAGCAGTACACAGGGGGCGGTTAATGAGCAGTTCTTC
TRBJ1-1	NA	TRBV27	NA	CASSLSGQNTEAFF	TGTGCCAGCAGTTTATCTGGGCAGAACACTGAAGCTTTCTTT
TRBJ2-3	NA	TRBV21-1	NA	CALGGRLLAHRITDTQYF	TGTGCGTTGGGTGGGCGACTTCTCGCGCATCGTATCACAGATACGCAGTATTTT
TRBJ2-1	NA	TRBV7-3	NA	CASRLTAAGVSYNEQFF	TGTGCCAGCAGATTAACTGCGGCCGGGGTATCCTACAATGAGCAGTTCTTC
TRBJ2-7	NA	TRBV2	NA	CASSEKAEGSYEQYF	TGTGCCAGCAGTGAAAAGGCAGAGGGATCTTACGAGCAGTACTTC
TRBJ2-5	TRBD1	TRBV30	NA	CAWRQTGVETQYF	TGTGCCTGGAGGCAGACAGGGGTTGAGACCCAGTACTTC
TRBJ2-7	NA	TRBV11-1	NA	CASTSFEANDEQYF	TGTGCCAGCACCTCATTCGAGGCTAACGACGAGCAGTACTTC
TRBJ2-7	NA	TRBV27	NA	CASSSSSYEQYF	TGTGCCAGCAGTTCGAGCTCCTACGAGCAGTACTTC
TRBJ1-5	NA	TRBV6-1	medium-sized	CASSEGGGNQPQHF	TGTGCCAGCAGCGAAGGGGGGGGGAATCAGCCCCAGCATTTT
TRBJ1-2	NA	TRBV5-1	NA	CASSFGTNYGYTF	TGCGCCAGCAGCTTCGGGACGAACTATGGCTACACCTTC
TRBJ2-7	NA	TRBV2	NA	CASMRGYEQYF	TGTGCCAGCATGAGGGGCTACGAGCAGTACTTC
TRBJ2-5	NA	TRBV27	NA	CASSWGSRAETQYF	TGTGCCAGCAGTTGGGGCAGCAGGGCGGAGACCCAGTACTTC
TRBJ1-1	NA	TRBV5-4	NA	CASSLGGGGWGEAFF	TGTGCCAGCAGCTTGGGCGGAGGTGGATGGGGTGAAGCTTTCTTT
TRBJ2-1	NA	TRBV11-3	NA	CASSLEAYNEQFF	TGTGCCAGCAGCTTAGAGGCCTACAATGAGCAGTTCTTC
TRBJ1-6	NA	TRBV5-1	NA	CASKRDTYNSPLHF	TGCGCCAGCAAACGGGACACCTATAATTCACCCCTCCACTTT
TRBJ1-5	NA	TRBV12-3/TRBV12-4	NA	CASSFSPRMGLHF	TGTGCCAGCAGTTTCTCCCCGAGAATGGGTCTGCATTTT